The rows below give T cell receptor beta chains drawn from one sample of a study of CD8 T cells in ankylosing spondylitis. TCRdb reprocessed the 5' RACE reads with MiXCR, giving one entry per CDR3 protein. The data show 380,000 or so distinct CDR3 sequences, with 20% to 25% seen just once and around 13% held by the top ten. The source material was blood, either unsorted or a sorted T cell fraction (not recorded which). The origin of the receptors is a male donor with ankylosing spondylitis or in good health (not recorded which). Each CDR3 is given with its conserved first and last residue. D genes are given only for firm matches. Size is stated for part of the rows, as once, few or many counts, or as a class when the clone is expanded.

v_call	d_call	clone_size	j_call	cdr3_aa	cdr3_nt
TRBV3-1	TRBD2	few	TRBJ2-3	CASSHIAGGRELDTQYF	TGTGCCAGCAGCCATATAGCGGGGGGCCGCGAGCTAGATACGCAGTATTTT
TRBV10-3	.	.	TRBJ2-7	CAISESDSGEQYF	TGTGCCATCAGTGAGTCGGACAGCGGCGAGCAGTACTTC
TRBV6-1	.	few	TRBJ2-1	CASSPPGDTYNEQFF	TGTGCCAGCAGTCCCCCAGGGGATACCTACAATGAGCAGTTCTTC
TRBV5-6	.	.	TRBJ1-2	CASSPGAANYGYTF	TGTGCCAGCAGCCCTGGCGCAGCCAACTATGGCTACACCTTC
TRBV5-4	.	.	TRBJ2-1	CASSFDPNEQFF	TGTGCCAGCAGCTTCGACCCCAATGAGCAGTTCTTC
TRBV9	.	.	TRBJ2-3	CASRPSDTTDTQYF	TGTGCCAGCAGGCCTAGCGACACCACAGATACGCAGTATTTT
TRBV9	TRBD1	few	TRBJ2-7	CASSAGQNGYEQYF	TGTGCCAGCAGCGCGGGACAGAATGGCTACGAGCAGTACTTC
TRBV7-2	TRBD2	few	TRBJ2-5	CASSLASIRGGYQETQYF	TGTGCCAGCAGCTTAGCGTCTATCCGCGGGGGATACCAAGAGACCCAGTACTTC
TRBV12-3/TRBV12-4	TRBD1	few	TRBJ2-1	CASTGGINEQFF	TGTGCCAGTACAGGGGGTATCAATGAGCAGTTCTTC
TRBV12-3/TRBV12-4	TRBD1	.	TRBJ2-1	CASSLGFRGHVGEQFF	TGTGCCAGCAGTTTAGGGTTCAGGGGGCACGTTGGTGAGCAGTTCTTC
TRBV29-1	.	.	TRBJ2-3	CSVVRIPSTDTQYF	TGCAGCGTTGTGCGGATTCCCAGCACAGATACGCAGTATTTT
TRBV6-5	.	.	TRBJ2-2	CASSYSSGTGELFF	TGTGCCAGCAGTTACTCGAGCGGGACCGGGGAGCTGTTTTTT
TRBV7-8	TRBD2	.	TRBJ2-1	CASSPGTSGDLLSDEQFF	TGTGCCAGCAGCCCAGGGACTAGCGGGGATCTCCTCTCGGATGAGCAGTTCTTC
TRBV3-1	.	.	TRBJ2-5	CASSPTGPGETQYF	TGTGCCAGCAGCCCAACCGGGCCCGGGGAGACCCAGTACTTC
TRBV12-3/TRBV12-4	.	.	TRBJ1-1	CASSFTSAEAFF	TGTGCCAGCAGTTTTACCAGCGCTGAAGCTTTCTTT
TRBV15	TRBD1	few	TRBJ2-7	CATSRDPRGPDEQYF	TGTGCCACCAGCAGAGATCCCAGGGGGCCGGACGAGCAGTACTTC
TRBV6-2/TRBV6-3	TRBD1	.	TRBJ1-6	CASSDDRGLASPLHF	TGTGCCAGCAGTGATGACAGGGGGCTCGCTTCACCCCTCCACTTT
TRBV7-6	.	.	TRBJ2-1	CASSYSRYNEQFF	TGTGCCAGCAGCTACAGCCGCTACAATGAGCAGTTCTTC
TRBV5-4	TRBD1	few	TRBJ2-7	CASSSAGQGSYEQYF	TGTGCCAGCAGCTCCGCAGGACAGGGCTCCTACGAGCAGTACTTC
TRBV7-9	.	few	TRBJ2-1	CASRIQGLHGNEQFF	TGTGCCAGCAGGATACAGGGTCTTCACGGCAATGAGCAGTTCTTC
TRBV10-2	.	few	TRBJ2-3	CASSVSGQTTDTQYF	TGCGCCAGCAGTGTATCGGGACAAACCACAGATACGCAGTATTTT
TRBV2	TRBD2	.	TRBJ2-1	CASSDAGGLVNEQFF	TGTGCCAGCAGTGATGCGGGGGGGCTAGTCAATGAGCAGTTCTTC
TRBV6-5	.	few	TRBJ2-7	CASSFADRTNYEQYF	TGTGCCAGCAGTTTCGCCGACAGGACCAACTACGAGCAGTACTTC
TRBV5-5	.	few	TRBJ2-7	CASSADPSSYEQYF	TGTGCCAGCAGCGCGGACCCGAGCTCCTACGAGCAGTACTTC
TRBV7-2	TRBD2	.	TRBJ2-7	CASTPAGLAGYEQYF	TGTGCCAGCACCCCAGCGGGCCTAGCGGGTTACGAGCAGTACTTC
TRBV20-1	.	many	TRBJ2-7	CSAQREWQYF	TGCAGTGCCCAGAGGGAGTGGCAGTACTTC
TRBV7-8	TRBD1	few	TRBJ2-5	CASSYRTGEETQYF	TGTGCCAGCAGCTACCGGACAGGGGAAGAGACCCAGTACTTC
TRBV29-1	TRBD1	.	TRBJ2-7	CSVEGPGQGVLSYEQYF	TGCAGCGTTGAAGGTCCGGGACAGGGGGTTCTTTCCTACGAGCAGTACTTC
TRBV7-9	.	.	TRBJ2-1	CASSPASSYNEQFF	TGTGCCAGCAGCCCCGCTAGCTCCTACAATGAGCAGTTCTTC
TRBV27	.	few	TRBJ2-7	CASSAQGYYEQYF	TGTGCCAGCAGTGCTCAGGGCTACTACGAGCAGTACTTC
TRBV27	.	.	TRBJ2-3	CASSFGESSTDTQYF	TGTGCCAGCAGTTTTGGAGAGTCTAGCACAGATACGCAGTATTTT
TRBV3-1	TRBD2	few	TRBJ2-7	CASSQDGGASYEQYF	TGTGCCAGCAGCCAAGACGGGGGGGCCTCCTACGAGCAGTACTTC
TRBV10-3	.	few	TRBJ1-1	CDISEGVPTEAFF	TGTGACATCAGTGAGGGGGTCCCCACTGAAGCTTTCTTT
TRBV28	TRBD2	few	TRBJ2-5	CASSFQYRGGETQYF	TGTGCCAGCAGTTTTCAATACCGGGGGGGAGAGACCCAGTACTTC
TRBV5-1	.	few	TRBJ1-5	CASSQLGHRNQPQHF	TGCGCCAGCAGCCAGCTGGGACATCGGAATCAGCCCCAGCATTTT
TRBV5-6	.	.	TRBJ1-1	CASSLVAAVEAFF	TGTGCCAGCAGCTTAGTTGCGGCGGTTGAAGCTTTCTTT
TRBV20-1	.	.	TRBJ1-1	CSARDPGANTEAFF	TGCAGTGCTAGAGACCCGGGGGCGAACACTGAAGCTTTCTTT
TRBV6-1	TRBD1	few	TRBJ2-7	CASSEAQTGPYEQYF	TGTGCCAGCAGTGAAGCGCAGACAGGGCCCTACGAGCAGTACTTC
TRBV7-9	TRBD2	.	TRBJ2-3	CASSFGGTQGDTQYF	TGTGCCAGCAGCTTCGGGGGGACCCAAGGAGATACGCAGTATTTT
TRBV7-2	.	.	TRBJ2-1	CASSLGIAIEQFF	TGTGCCAGCAGCTTGGGGATAGCGATTGAGCAGTTCTTC
TRBV5-1	.	.	TRBJ2-7	CASSNRDMDHEQYF	TGCGCCAGCAGCAACCGGGACATGGACCACGAGCAGTACTTC
TRBV4-1	TRBD2	.	TRBJ2-1	CASSQETSGGYNEQFF	TGCGCCAGCAGCCAGGAAACTAGCGGGGGGTACAATGAGCAGTTCTTC
TRBV12-3/TRBV12-4	.	few	TRBJ2-2	CASMGTENTGELFF	TGTGCCAGCATGGGAACAGAGAACACCGGGGAGCTGTTTTTT
TRBV7-3	.	.	TRBJ2-7	CASSLIGGDAYEQYF	TGTGCCAGCAGCTTAATAGGGGGGGATGCCTACGAGCAGTACTTC
TRBV20-1	TRBD2	few	TRBJ2-1	CSAREHSVDRGDEQFF	TGCAGTGCTAGAGAACATAGCGTCGACCGGGGGGATGAGCAGTTCTTC
TRBV27	TRBD2	few	TRBJ2-3	CASSYTPGGGAVGDTQYF	TGTGCCAGCAGTTATACCCCTGGCGGGGGGGCCGTGGGAGATACGCAGTATTTT
TRBV7-9	TRBD1	few	TRBJ2-1	CASNLGQGQGSYNEQFF	TGTGCCAGCAACCTAGGACAGGGACAGGGCTCCTACAATGAGCAGTTCTTC
TRBV5-1	TRBD1	.	TRBJ1-6	CASSDRGPSPLHF	TGCGCCAGCAGTGACAGGGGGCCTTCACCCCTCCACTTT
TRBV7-9	.	.	TRBJ2-7	CASSGPSGRSYEQYF	TGTGCCAGCAGCGGGCCCAGCGGGCGCTCCTACGAGCAGTACTTC
TRBV4-1	.	.	TRBJ2-3	CASSLGAGATDTQYF	TGCGCCAGCAGCCTGGGGGCGGGGGCCACAGATACGCAGTATTTT
TRBV6-1	TRBD2	few	TRBJ2-3	CASSAAGGPSDTQYF	TGTGCCAGCAGTGCAGCGGGGGGGCCTTCAGATACGCAGTATTTT
TRBV7-8	.	.	TRBJ2-5	CASSSKPRVETQYF	TGTGCCAGCAGCTCGAAGCCTCGGGTGGAGACCCAGTACTTC